The 3 T cell receptor beta chains below were found in one sample sequenced in a study of identical twins. A single record per CDR3 protein comes from TCRdb applying MiXCR to the 5' RACE reads. The sample lists roughly 690,000 distinct CDR3 sequences, 21% seen once, with over 4% in the top ten. The sample was also linked to a second study, of T cells expressing NK-cell markers.

Sequencing was done on a sample of PBMCs. All receptors derive from a woman aged 18-29 years in good health.

This clonotype came up a few times. The V and J genes are TRBV12-3 or TRBV12-4 and TRBJ2-5, with D maybe TRBD1 (5 bases). CDR3 length: 14 amino acids. Trimming took off 3 bases at V and 1 base at J, with 9 bases between the two ends. As DNA, the CDR3 is TGTGCCAGCAGTTTGAAGGGGTCCCAAGAGACCCAGTACTTC. It translates to CASSLKGSQETQYF.

The chain employs TRBV7-8 and TRBJ2-7; D ambiguous. CDR3 length equals 15 residues. Germline V CDR1 and CDR2: SGHVS, FQNEAQ. V was shortened by 1 base and J by 7 bases, with 17 bases between the two germline ends. CDR3 loop: CASSLGLPGNGEQYF. DNA of the CDR3: TGTGCCAGCAGCTTAGGGCTACCCGGTAATGGAGAGCAGTACTTC.

The CDR3 sequence: CASRRDQSYNEQFF. The CDR3 DNA is TGTGCCAGCAGACGGGACCAAAGTTACAATGAGCAGTTCTTC. The J gene is TRBJ2-1, the V gene TRBV12-3 or TRBV12-4; possibly TRBD1 or TRBD2 for D (5 bases each). V lost 6 bases and J lost 4, with 13 bases in between. The CDR3 is 14 amino acids.